The sequence of this T cell receptor beta chain was determined in a study of blood T cell repertoires in COVID-19 (TCRdb year 2020). Regarding the study in general: Samples covering the acute and convalescent phases of COVID-19 were provided by collaborators in the United States, Italy and Spain. The material from the prospective study consisted of cDNA or gDNA derived from T cells, B-cell-depleted T cells, or PBMCs. Deeply sampled blood TCRbeta repertoires from subjects exposed to, actively infected with, or recovered from COVID-19 were included in the dataset. The repertoires were released in a freely available public database meant as a resource for research on the immune response to SARS-CoV-2. The samples were drawn from the first 160 participants of the ongoing ImmuneRACE study and from under 1,500 subjects provided by 6 global collaborators. The sample metadata nearly always contained a de-identified subject ID, COVID-19 status, age in years and sex. Where available, HLA class I and class II types were obtained from metadata supplied by the sample provider rather than from assay-based typing. The investigation overall reported the following: The amount of clinical and demographic metadata varied by source and participant and was provided uncurated.

The immunoSEQ Assay, a bias-controlled multiplex PCR, was used to amplify TCRbeta CDR3 regions from genomic DNA. For the original study's pipeline: Within the assay, amplification of reference gene primers was used to estimate how many nucleated cells each sample contained. Sequence reads were collapsed and filtered to measure the absolute abundance of every unique TCRbeta CDR3 rearrangement. For each sample, productive Simpson clonality was calculated as the square root of Simpson's diversity index over productive rearrangements. TCRdb holds this immuneACCESS table with in-frame rearrangements only. Some clones are missing; in checked studies, unresolved V genes explain under half, and the rest has no known cause. D and trimming were read from the DNA, whereas the V and J calls and clone size are those reported in that table. This sample holds 250,000 to 400,000 clones; 85% to 90% were observed only once. The ten largest clones capture approximately 2.9% of the sample.

In Seattle, one collaborating source enrolled patients while the infection was active and tracked those patients longitudinally over the course of disease. The collaborating institutions used their own protocols to collect whole blood in K2EDTA tubes. Collaborator samples were shipped for TCRbeta analysis as frozen whole blood, isolated PBMCs, or DNA extracted from either sample type. To note about this clone: The antigen this receptor binds is unknown. Base qualities are not at hand, and no much larger clone is one base apart. The sample carries other DNA sequences with the same CDR3.

The TCR was taken from a woman aged 25 to 39 with COVID-19, enrolled during active disease. Specimen: peripheral blood.

Read as DNA, the sequence is TGTGCCAGCAGTGAAGGAGACAGGAATCAAGAGACCCAGTACTTC. This is translated as CASSEGDRNQETQYF. This chain is built from TRBV6-1 and TRBJ2-5, and the D gene may be TRBD1, 6 bases matching. Based on the germline V gene, the CDR1 and CDR2 sequences are MNHNS and SASEGT. Measured from the cysteine to the phenylalanine, the CDR3 is 15 residues long. Here the CDR3 DNA is all that survives: 45 bases in frame from base 1. V is shortened by 1 base, J by 2 bases, and the region joining them spans 11 bases.